The clone carrying this T cell receptor beta chain has only a few counts. In the original workflow: Reference gene primer amplification in the assay estimated nucleated cell counts. Method: immunoSEQ multiplex PCR; TCRdb's copy keeps in-frame clones and lacks some. The DNA gave D and trimming, while V, J and clone size come from that table. The profile shows around 130,000 clones, approximately 88% of them singletons. This sample is part of a study of blood T cell repertoires in COVID-19. Study as a whole: COVID-19 samples, acute and convalescent, were from the United States, Italy and Spain. PBMCs, B-cell-depleted T cells, or T cells provided the cDNA or gDNA that made up the material.

The sample consisted of peripheral blood. The receptor was derived from a man aged 60 to 75 with active or convalescent COVID-19.

The CDR3 region is CASSLWSSGTYEQFF. CDR3 DNA sequence: TGTGCCAGCAGTTTATGGTCTAGCGGGACCTATGAGCAGTTCTTC. The chain joins TRBV27 to TRBJ2-1; 9 bases line up with TRBD2. There are 15 residues in the CDR3. Unmatched junction bases numbered 6, after V lost 1 base and J lost 8 bases. Looked up from germline, CDR1 is MNHEY and CDR2 is SMNVEV (reference sequence).